The clone carrying this T cell receptor (beta chain) was found a few times. What it recognizes is unknown. Time point indicated: persistent/refractory GD, antithyroid drugs over 5 years with positive TRAb. With RNA extracted from PBMCs as input, the TCR library was made. Doctors identified Graves' disease using the American Thyroid Association guidelines. The data derive from a study of regulatory T cells in long-lasting Graves disease. Study-level results: It was possible that the small sample size reduced accuracy. The TCR repertoire of persistent Graves' patients was less diverse than that of newly diagnosed ones.

In germline, CDR1 is ENHRY, CDR2 SYGVKD. This CDR3 is built from 13 residues. V lost 11 bases to trimming and J lost 2 bases, with 14 bases between them. Sequencing libraries for TCR beta were prepared with iRepertoire HTBI primers and Arm-PCR of CDR3 regions. In TCRdb, the multiplex PCR reads were re-called with MiXCR into one record per CDR3 protein. The sample has a few hundred thousand distinct CDR3 sequences; roughly 22% are singletons. The sample here was peripheral blood mononuclear cells (PBMCs), taken when the disease was refractory, from a patient treated with antithyroid drugs. The source of this sequence is a female donor with Graves disease. V usage is TRBV10-3 and J usage is TRBJ2-3; D may correspond to TRBD1 or TRBD2 (5 bases each). The chain's CDR3 is CAARDQITDTQYF. The CDR3 DNA reads TGTGCCGCCCGGGACCAGATCACAGATACGCAGTATTTT.